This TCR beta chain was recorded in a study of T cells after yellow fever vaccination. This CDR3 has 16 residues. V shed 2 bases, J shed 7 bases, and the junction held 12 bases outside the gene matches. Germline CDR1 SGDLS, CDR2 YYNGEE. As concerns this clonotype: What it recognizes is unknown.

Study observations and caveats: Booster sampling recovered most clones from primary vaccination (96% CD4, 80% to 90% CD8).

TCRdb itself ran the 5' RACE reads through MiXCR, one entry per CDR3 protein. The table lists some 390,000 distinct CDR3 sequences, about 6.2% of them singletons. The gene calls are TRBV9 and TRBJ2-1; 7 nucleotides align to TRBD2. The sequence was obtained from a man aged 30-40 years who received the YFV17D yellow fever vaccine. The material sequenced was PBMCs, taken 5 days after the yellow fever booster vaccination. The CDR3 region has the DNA TGTGCCAGCAGCGTCGTACCAGCGGGGAAGGGGAATGAGCAGTTCTTC. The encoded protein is CASSVVPAGKGNEQFF.